This is a list of T cell receptor beta chains from one sample in a study of human T cells and chemical hapten exposure. MiXCR, run by TCRdb on the RACE reads, gives a single entry per CDR3 protein. The repertoire has approximately 400,000 distinct CDR3 sequences, about 5.1% of them found once; the top ten carry just over 2.5%. The sample was whole blood, taken in connection with sensitization to the hapten diphenylcyclopropenone (DPC). These receptors came from a woman aged 45 to 65 with alopecia areata. Some clones in this sample may be carry-over from other donors' samples. CDR3s include the opening cysteine and the closing phenylalanine or tryptophan. D genes are given only for firm matches. Where a row states a size, it is once, few, many or the class of an expanded clone; other rows omit it.

d_call clone_size j_call v_call cdr3_aa cdr3_nt
TRBD1 many TRBJ1-1 TRBV5-1 CASSTGTGTEAFF TGCGCCAGCAGCACCGGGACAGGGACTGAAGCTTTCTTT
TRBD2 many TRBJ2-4 TRBV12-3/TRBV12-4 CASSLVGGPAKNIQYF TGTGCCAGCAGTTTAGTGGGAGGGCCAGCCAAAAACATTCAGTACTTC
NA few TRBJ2-7 TRBV30 CAWSAVVQEQYF TGTGCCTGGAGTGCAGTAGTGCAGGAGCAGTACTTC
TRBD1 NA TRBJ2-1 TRBV6-6 CASRRTGGAGNEQFF TGTGCCAGCAGGAGGACAGGGGGCGCTGGGAATGAGCAGTTCTTC
NA many TRBJ2-7 TRBV5-1 CASSFSRDGRSYEQYF TGCGCCAGCAGCTTTTCCAGGGACGGGCGCTCCTACGAGCAGTACTTC
NA NA TRBJ2-3 TRBV6-5 CASSLTATVDTQYF TGTGCCAGCAGTCTTACTGCGACTGTAGATACGCAGTATTTT
TRBD1 few TRBJ1-5 TRBV7-9 CASSPFPAGGQPQHF TGTGCCAGCAGCCCTTTCCCGGCAGGGGGACAGCCCCAGCATTTT
TRBD1 few TRBJ1-4 TRBV2 CASSWDSEKLFF TGTGCCAGCAGTTGGGACAGTGAAAAACTGTTTTTT
NA many TRBJ1-2 TRBV5-1 CASSLVGGYTF TGCGCCAGCAGCTTGGTTGGTGGCTACACCTTC
NA NA TRBJ1-1 TRBV3-1 CASSQTGPSGTEAFF TGTGCCAGCAGCCAAACCGGCCCATCGGGGACTGAAGCTTTCTTT
NA NA TRBJ1-1 TRBV20-1 CSARQGSVRAEAFF TGCAGTGCTAGACAGGGGTCCGTTAGGGCTGAAGCTTTCTTT
NA NA TRBJ1-3 TRBV4-1 CASSQDPGGAGNTIYF TGCGCCAGCAGCCAAGATCCGGGAGGAGCTGGAAACACCATATATTTT
TRBD2 many TRBJ2-3 TRBV4-3 CASAAGLAVTDTQYF TGCGCCAGCGCGGCGGGACTAGCGGTTACAGATACGCAGTATTTT
NA many TRBJ2-2 TRBV5-1 CASSLEPTGELFF TGCGCCAGCAGCTTGGAACCAACCGGGGAGCTGTTTTTT
NA many TRBJ2-6 TRBV5-1 CASSLVAGANVLTF TGTGCCAGCAGCTTAGTCGCTGGGGCCAACGTCCTGACTTTC
NA many TRBJ2-1 TRBV12-3/TRBV12-4 CASSHGQTIDEFF TGTGCCAGCAGTCACGGACAGACGATCGATGAGTTCTTC
NA few TRBJ2-2 TRBV14 CASSLPGPRSLGELFF TGTGCCAGCAGTCTCCCGGGCCCCCGGTCCCTCGGGGAGCTGTTTTTT
NA many TRBJ2-5 TRBV20-1 CSARDGGRGDKTQYF TGCAGTGCTAGAGATGGTGGCAGGGGGGACAAGACCCAGTACTTC
TRBD2 many TRBJ2-2 TRBV7-6 CASSLAASGGASGELFF TGTGCCAGCAGCTTAGCGGCTAGCGGGGGGGCCTCCGGGGAGCTGTTTTTT
NA many TRBJ2-7 TRBV5-1 CASSSGVLVSSYEQYF TGCGCCAGCAGTTCCGGAGTACTGGTGAGCTCCTACGAGCAGTACTTC
TRBD1 many TRBJ1-1 TRBV27 CASFRGLTEAFF TGTGCCAGCTTTAGGGGGCTCACTGAAGCTTTCTTT
NA many TRBJ2-7 TRBV28 CASQPPRGYEQYF TGTGCCAGCCAACCCCCAAGGGGCTACGAGCAGTACTTC
NA few TRBJ1-4 TRBV18 CASSPPNRAREKLFF TGTGCCAGCTCACCACCAAACAGGGCCCGGGAAAAACTGTTTTTT
NA many TRBJ2-7 TRBV6-6 CASSYSTGGKYEQYF TGTGCCAGCAGTTACTCGACAGGCGGCAAATACGAGCAGTACTTC
NA many TRBJ1-5 TRBV10-3 CAISEPGPSGNQPQHF TGTGCCATCAGTGAGCCTGGGCCAAGTGGCAATCAGCCCCAGCATTTT
TRBD1 NA TRBJ1-2 TRBV5-1 CASSRDRGNGYTF TGCGCCAGCAGCCGGGACAGGGGGAATGGCTACACCTTC
TRBD2 many TRBJ2-3 TRBV6-2/TRBV6-3 CASSYSQRGGSDTQYF TGTGCCAGCAGTTACTCTCAGCGGGGGGGATCAGATACGCAGTATTTT
TRBD2 NA TRBJ2-1 TRBV28 CASSQLTSGNEQFF TGTGCCAGCAGTCAACTGACTAGCGGGAATGAGCAGTTCTTC
TRBD2 few TRBJ2-7 TRBV20-1 CSARFQRGTLYEQYF TGCAGTGCTCGATTCCAGCGGGGGACCCTCTACGAGCAGTACTTC
NA few TRBJ2-1 TRBV4-3 CASSQDQAVPYNEQFF TGCGCCAGCAGCCAAGATCAGGCAGTACCCTACAATGAGCAGTTCTTC
NA many TRBJ2-1 TRBV12-3/TRBV12-4 CASSLSLTHEQFF TGTGCCAGCAGTTTAAGTCTTACCCATGAGCAGTTCTTC
NA NA TRBJ1-2 TRBV6-1 CASSESRYGYTF TGTGCCAGCAGTGAAAGCCGTTATGGCTACACCTTC
NA NA TRBJ2-7 TRBV11-3 CASSHSSDEQYF TGTGCCAGCAGCCATTCTAGTGACGAGCAGTACTTC
NA few TRBJ1-4 TRBV24-1 CATSATGADEKLFF TGTGCCACCAGCGCCACTGGCGCGGATGAAAAACTGTTTTTT
TRBD1 NA TRBJ1-1 TRBV12-3/TRBV12-4 CASSLRDRGSTEAFF TGCGCCAGCAGTCTCCGGGACAGGGGGAGTACTGAAGCTTTCTTT
NA many TRBJ1-5 TRBV20-1 CSARDRLQGEQPQHF TGCAGTGCTAGAGATCGGTTACAGGGAGAACAGCCCCAGCATTTT
NA NA TRBJ2-4 TRBV4-1 CASSQGDTVFSLAKNIQYF TGCGCCAGCAGCCAGGGGGACACGGTTTTTTCTCTAGCCAAAAACATTCAGTACTTC
NA NA TRBJ1-1 TRBV2 CASSASPNTEAFF TGTGCCAGCAGTGCTAGTCCAAACACTGAAGCTTTCTTT
NA many TRBJ1-6 TRBV5-1 CASSLAGGVNSPLHF TGCGCCAGCAGCTTGGCCGGGGGGGTTAATTCACCCCTCCACTTT
TRBD2 NA TRBJ2-1 TRBV4-2 CASSRGLAGGLGEQFF TGTGCCAGCAGCCGCGGACTAGCGGGGGGCCTTGGTGAGCAGTTCTTC
NA NA TRBJ2-1 TRBV9 CASSVTWGGKSDEQFF TGTGCCAGCAGCGTAACCTGGGGCGGCAAAAGTGATGAGCAGTTCTTC
TRBD1 many TRBJ1-5 TRBV12-3/TRBV12-4 CASSLGDRESQPQHF TGTGCCAGCAGTTTAGGGGACAGGGAGAGCCAGCCCCAGCATTTT
NA few TRBJ1-4 TRBV7-2 CASSAARTKNEKLFF TGTGCCAGCAGCGCTGCCCGGACCAAAAATGAAAAACTGTTTTTT
NA many TRBJ1-1 TRBV20-1 CSARPIGGLNTEAFF TGCAGTGCTAGACCTATCGGGGGCCTGAACACTGAAGCTTTCTTT
NA few TRBJ1-6 TRBV11-2 CASSLTQGDSPLHF TGTGCCAGCAGCTTAACCCAGGGCGATTCACCCCTCCACTTT
NA many TRBJ2-1 TRBV7-6 CASSIPLNERNEQFF TGTGCCAGCAGCATTCCCCTCAACGAACGAAATGAGCAGTTCTTC
TRBD2 many TRBJ2-3 TRBV20-1 CSASATSAADTQYF TGCAGTGCTAGTGCGACTAGCGCTGCAGATACGCAGTATTTT
TRBD2 many TRBJ2-5 TRBV9 CASSSTSGEGETQYF TGTGCCAGCAGCAGCACTAGCGGGGAGGGAGAGACCCAGTACTTC
TRBD1 many TRBJ2-2 TRBV7-7 CASSSPPTGQGNTGELFF TGTGCCAGCAGCTCCCCCCCAACCGGACAGGGGAACACCGGGGAGCTGTTTTTT
NA NA TRBJ2-1 TRBV27 CASSPFRRDNNEQFF TGTGCCAGCAGTCCCTTCCGCCGAGATAACAATGAGCAGTTCTTC
NA few TRBJ2-5 TRBV5-5 CASRTGTPLDAQYF TGTGCCAGCAGAACCGGGACCCCGTTAGATGCCCAGTACTTC
TRBD1 many TRBJ2-7 TRBV4-1 CASSQAYQGAPDEQYF TGCGCCAGCAGCCAAGCCTACCAGGGGGCGCCCGACGAGCAGTACTTC
NA many TRBJ1-1 TRBV12-3/TRBV12-4 CASSLGPESTEAFF TGTGCCAGCAGTTTAGGCCCGGAGTCCACTGAAGCTTTCTTT